This T cell receptor beta chain was documented in a study of blood T cells in healthy people across ages. Peripheral blood, about 9.8 milliliters per donor, was collected. This clonotype was detected a few times. Its antigen is as yet unknown. CDR3 length: 14 residues. Germline CDR1 is DFQATT and CDR2 is SNEGSKA (reference sequence). The junction had 5 bases not matched to a gene; V was cut back by 5 bases and J by 2 bases. Study-level results: Shifts in expanded clonotypes may have been confounded by donor CMV status, which was unknown.

Alongside a J-beta primer mix, a sample-barcoded 5' primer served in a second PCR lasting about 7 to 11 cycles. From the 5' RACE reads, TCRdb called clonotypes with MiXCR, one entry per CDR3 protein. In the table there are about 580,000 distinct CDR3 sequences, around 50% of which are singletons. The clonotype was recovered from an older man in good health. The sample was blood. The V gene is TRBV20-1, the J gene TRBJ2-5; 10 bases map to TRBD2. The CDR3, as DNA: TGCAGTGCTGGAGCGGGAGGGTTACAAGAGACCCAGTACTTC. Translation: CSAGAGGLQETQYF.